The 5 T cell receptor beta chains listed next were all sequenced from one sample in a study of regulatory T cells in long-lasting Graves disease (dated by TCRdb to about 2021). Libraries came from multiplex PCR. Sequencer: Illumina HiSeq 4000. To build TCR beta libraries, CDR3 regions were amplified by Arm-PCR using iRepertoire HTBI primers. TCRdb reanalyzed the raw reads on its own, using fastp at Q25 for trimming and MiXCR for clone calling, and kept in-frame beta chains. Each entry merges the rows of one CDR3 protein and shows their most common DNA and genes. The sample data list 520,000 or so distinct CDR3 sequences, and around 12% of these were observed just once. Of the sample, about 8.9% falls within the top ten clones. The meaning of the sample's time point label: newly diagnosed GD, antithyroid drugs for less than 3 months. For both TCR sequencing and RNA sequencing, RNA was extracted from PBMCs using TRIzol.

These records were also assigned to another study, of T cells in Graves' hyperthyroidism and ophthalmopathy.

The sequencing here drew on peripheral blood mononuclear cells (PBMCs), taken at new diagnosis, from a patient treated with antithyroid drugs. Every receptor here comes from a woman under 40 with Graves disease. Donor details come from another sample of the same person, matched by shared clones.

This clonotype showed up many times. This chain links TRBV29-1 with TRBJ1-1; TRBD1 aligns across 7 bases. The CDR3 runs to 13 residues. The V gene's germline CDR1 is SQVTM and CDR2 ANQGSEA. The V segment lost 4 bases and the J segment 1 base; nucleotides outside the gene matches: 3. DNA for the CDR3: TGCAGCGTTGGCCGACAGGGGAACACTGAAGCTTTCTTT. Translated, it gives CSVGRQGNTEAFF.

The CDR3 nucleotides read TGTGCCAGCAGTCAAAAATACGAGCAGTACTTC. Amino acids: CASSQKYEQYF. The chain carries TRBV28 and TRBJ2-7; D gene unclear. The V end lost 5 bases, the J end lost 4 bases, and 6 bases lay between the germline ends. There are 11 residues in the CDR3. CDR1 and CDR2 from the germline V gene are MDHEN and SYDVKM.

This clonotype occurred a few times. The CDR3 sequence is CASSLGRTGGAQYQPQHF. Here the CDR3 DNA reads TGTGCCAGCAGCTTAGGCCGAACAGGGGGCGCTCAGTATCAGCCCCAGCATTTT. The chain has TRBV7-9 and TRBJ1-5, with 9 bases fitting TRBD1. Trimming removed 1 base from V and 5 bases from J; junction bases left unmatched: 12. Germline CDR1 and CDR2: SEHNR and FQNEAQ (reference sequence). The CDR3 is 18 amino acids.

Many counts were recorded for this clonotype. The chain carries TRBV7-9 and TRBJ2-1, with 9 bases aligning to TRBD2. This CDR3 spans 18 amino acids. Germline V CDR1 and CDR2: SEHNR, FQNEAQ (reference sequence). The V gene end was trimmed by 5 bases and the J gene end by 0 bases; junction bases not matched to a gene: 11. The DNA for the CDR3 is TGTGCCAGCAGCCCCACTAGCGGGCCTCCAAGCTCCTACAATGAGCAGTTCTTC. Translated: CASSPTSGPPSSYNEQFF. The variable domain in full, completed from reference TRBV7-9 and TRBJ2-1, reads DTGVSQNPRHKITKRGQNVTFRCDPISEHNRLYWYRQTLGQGPEFLTYFQNEAQLEKSRLLSDRFSAERPKGSFSTLEIQRTEQGDSAMYLCASSPTSGPPSSYNEQFFGPGTRLTVL.

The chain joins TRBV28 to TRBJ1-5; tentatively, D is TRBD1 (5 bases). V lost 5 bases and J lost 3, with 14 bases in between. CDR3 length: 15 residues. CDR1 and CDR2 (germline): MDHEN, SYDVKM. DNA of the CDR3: TGTGCCAGCAGTCCCCGACAGATCCCCAATCAGCCCCAGCATTTT. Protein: CASSPRQIPNQPQHF.